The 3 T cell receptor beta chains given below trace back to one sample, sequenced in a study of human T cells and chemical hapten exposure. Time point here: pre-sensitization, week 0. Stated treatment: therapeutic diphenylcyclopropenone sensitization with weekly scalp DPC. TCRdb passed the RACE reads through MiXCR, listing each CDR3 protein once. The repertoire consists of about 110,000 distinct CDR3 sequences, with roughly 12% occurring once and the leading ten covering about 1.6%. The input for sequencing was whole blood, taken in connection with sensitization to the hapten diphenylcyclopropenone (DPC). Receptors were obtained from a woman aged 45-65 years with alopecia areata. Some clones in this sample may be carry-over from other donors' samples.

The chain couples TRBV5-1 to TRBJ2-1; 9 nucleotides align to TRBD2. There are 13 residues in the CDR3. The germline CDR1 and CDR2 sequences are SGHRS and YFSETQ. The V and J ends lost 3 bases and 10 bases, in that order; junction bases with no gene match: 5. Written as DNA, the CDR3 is TGCGCCAGCAGCTCTGAGGGGACTAGCGAGCAGTTCTTC. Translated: CASSSEGTSEQFF.

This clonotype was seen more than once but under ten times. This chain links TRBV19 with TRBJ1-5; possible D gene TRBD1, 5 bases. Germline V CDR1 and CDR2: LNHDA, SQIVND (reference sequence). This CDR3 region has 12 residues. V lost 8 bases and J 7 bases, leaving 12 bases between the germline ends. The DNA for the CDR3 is TGTGCCAGTTCACAGGACTTCCAGCCCCAGCATTTT. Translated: CASSQDFQPQHF.

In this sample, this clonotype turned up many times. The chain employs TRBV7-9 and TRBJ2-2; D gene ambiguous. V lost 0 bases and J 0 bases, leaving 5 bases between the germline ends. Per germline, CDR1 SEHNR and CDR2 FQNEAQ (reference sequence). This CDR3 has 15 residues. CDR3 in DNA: TGTGCCAGCAGCTTAGCCCAGTCGAACACCGGGGAGCTGTTTTTT. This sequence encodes CASSLAQSNTGELFF.